These 21 T cell receptor beta chains share one sample of origin, sequenced in a study of blood T cell repertoires in COVID-19. Profiled with immunoSEQ multiplex PCR; TCRdb holds only in-frame clones, not every one. The sample contains hundreds of thousands of clones, 91% of which appear only once. Input material: peripheral blood. These receptors all stem from a woman under 30 who had recovered from COVID-19.

The V and J genes are TRBV27 and TRBJ2-1, with a possible D match to TRBD1 (6 bases). Per the germline V gene, CDR1 is MNHEY and CDR2 is SMNVEV (reference sequence). The V end lost 7 bases, the J end lost 2 bases, and 18 bases lay between the germline ends. This CDR3 contains 16 residues. The CDR3 region is CASMGVGDKAYNEQFF. The CDR3 nucleotides read TGTGCCAGCATGGGGGTCGGGGACAAAGCCTACAATGAGCAGTTCTTC.

The chain joins TRBV7-9 to TRBJ2-6; D ambiguous. This CDR3 has 16 amino acids. The V gene lost 4 bases and the J gene lost 0 bases, with 10 bases spanning the gap. The V gene's germline CDR1 is SEHNR and CDR2 FQNEAQ (reference sequence). The CDR3 reads CASSSSRHSGANVLTF. The CDR3 nucleotides read TGTGCCAGCAGCTCCAGCAGGCACTCTGGGGCCAACGTCCTGACTTTC.

The chain is built from TRBV5-6 and TRBJ1-2, with D hard to call. The CDR3 contains 15 residues. V shed 4 bases and J shed 0 bases, with 13 bases lying between them. Looked up from germline, CDR1 is SGHDT and CDR2 is YYEEEE. The DNA for the CDR3 is TGTGCCAGCAGCGAAGCGGCAGCGGCTAACTATGGCTACACCTTC. It encodes CASSEAAAANYGYTF.

The V call is TRBV19, the J call TRBJ1-5, with TRBD1 matching 7 bases. The CDR3 runs to 17 residues. The trim removed 3 bases at V and 3 bases at J, leaving 11 bases unmatched. CDR1 is LNHDA and CDR2 is SQIVND in the germline V gene (reference sequence). The CDR3 bases are TGTGCCAGTAGTATGAGCCCAGGGGGTTATGACAATCAGCCCCAGCATTTT. Translation gives CASSMSPGGYDNQPQHF.

This clone showed up just once. V usage is TRBV5-1 and J usage is TRBJ2-3; TRBD2 matches at 8 bases. CDR3 length: 14 residues. Germline trimming cut 0 bases from V and 6 bases from J; bases unmatched to any gene: 3. CDR1 is SGHRS and CDR2 is YFSETQ in the germline V gene. CDR3 amino acids: CASSLAREADTQYF. The CDR3 bases are TGCGCCAGCAGCTTGGCGCGGGAGGCTGATACGCAGTATTTT.

J is TRBJ2-5 and V is TRBV19; 9 bases fit TRBD2. With V trimmed by 0 bases and J by 1 base, 3 bases remained unmatched. From germline, CDR1 is LNHDA and CDR2 SQIVND (reference sequence). The CDR3 loop spans 16 amino acids. CDR3 in DNA: TGTGCCAGTAGTATAGATACTAGCGGGCTCCAAGAGACCCAGTACTTC. Its protein is CASSIDTSGLQETQYF.

The genes are TRBV11-2 and TRBJ1-1, with D possibly TRBD1 on 6 matching bases. This CDR3 is 15 amino acids long. Germline V gene sequence: CDR1 SGHAT, CDR2 FQNNGV. V dropped 6 bases and J dropped 3 bases, with 17 bases sitting between them. DNA of the CDR3: TGTGCCAGCAGTTTTAATTGGGGGGGGCACACTGAAGCTTTCTTT. It is translated as CASSFNWGGHTEAFF.

This clone was observed once. Within the sample, other DNA sequences also encode this same CDR3. The chain uses TRBV2 and TRBJ2-7; TRBD1 matches 9 bases. Germline values: CDR1 SNHLY, CDR2 FYNNEI. CDR3 length: 13 residues. In nucleotides, the CDR3 is TGTGCCAGCTGTGACAGGGGGAACTACGAGCAGTACGTC. Translating it yields CASCDRGNYEQYV.

This chain connects TRBV7-2 to TRBJ2-1; the match to TRBD2 covers 14 bases. V was clipped by 5 bases and J by 12 bases; unmatched bases: 6. This CDR3 comprises 14 residues. Germline V lookup: CDR1 SGHTA, CDR2 FQGNSA. The CDR3 DNA sequence: TGTGCCAGCAGCGGGACTAGCGGGAGTTCGGCGCAGTTCTTC. Translated, it gives CASSGTSGSSAQFF.

V is TRBV28 and J is TRBJ1-2; TRBD1 is a possible D gene (5 bases). Between the trimmed V and J ends, which lost 1 base and 6 bases, there was a span of 12 bases. The CDR3 loop spans 14 amino acids. Germline V CDR1 and CDR2: MDHEN, SYDVKM. DNA of the CDR3: TGTGCCAGCAGTTTATCGGGCAGGGTCGATGGCTACACCTTC. This codes for CASSLSGRVDGYTF.

The chain links TRBV24-1 to TRBJ2-2; possible D gene TRBD2, 5 bases. Germline CDR1 and CDR2: KGHDR and SFDVKD. This CDR3 is built from 17 residues. Trimming left V 6 bases short and J 3 bases short, with 19 bases between. The CDR3 nucleotides are TGTGCCACCAGTTCCTCCTTCGGGGAATATGACACCGGGGAGCTGTTTTTT. This codes for CATSSSFGEYDTGELFF.

The rearrangement joins TRBV5-8 to TRBJ2-2; TRBD1 agrees at 9 bases. Germline V CDR1 and CDR2: SGHTS, YDEGEE. This CDR3 is built from 15 residues. Losses at the gene ends were 1 base for V and 6 bases for J; bases not matched to a gene: 4. This CDR3 is CASSLWDREAGELFF. CDR3 bases: TGTGCCAGCAGCTTGTGGGACAGGGAAGCCGGGGAGCTGTTTTTT. Full variable domain (remainder filled in from reference TRBV5-8 and TRBJ2-2): EAGVTQSPTHLIKTRGQQATLRCSPISGHTSVYWYQQALGLGLQFLLWYDEGEERNRGNFPPRFSGRQFPNYSSELNVNALELEDSALYLCASSLWDREAGELFFGEGSRLTVL.

This clone has only one observation. The chain employs TRBV24-1 and TRBJ2-5; 7 bases agree with TRBD1. From germline, CDR1 is KGHDR and CDR2 SFDVKD. CDR3 size: 18 residues. V shed 4 bases, J shed 4 bases, and the junction held 17 bases outside the gene matches. CDR3 region: CATSDSGVGGAESETQYF. CDR3 DNA: TGTGCCACCAGTGACTCAGGGGTAGGGGGCGCAGAATCAGAGACCCAGTACTTC.

This clone showed up just once. The V and J genes are TRBV27 and TRBJ1-1, with unresolved D. CDR3 length: 14 amino acids. V was clipped by 6 bases and J by 1 base, with 12 bases between them. Germline-derived CDR1 and CDR2 are MNHEY and SMNVEV (reference sequence). CDR3 nucleotides: TGTGCCAGCAGCAAAACCGTGAGGAACACTGAAGCTTTCTTT. This encodes CASSKTVRNTEAFF.

The chain combines TRBV7-9 with TRBJ2-1; a weak D match, TRBD1 (7 bases). Germline-derived CDR1 and CDR2 are SEHNR and FQNEAQ (reference sequence). Trimming removed 2 bases at V and 4 bases at J, with 21 bases between. This CDR3 is 18 amino acids long. CDR3 region: CASSLLDEGAGPYNEQFF. CDR3 nucleotide sequence: TGTGCCAGCAGCTTATTAGATGAGGGGGCGGGACCTTACAATGAGCAGTTCTTC.

The chain is built from TRBV11-3 and TRBJ2-2; 7 bases are shared with TRBD1. Germline-derived CDR1 and CDR2 are SGHNT and YENEEA. Trimming at V came to 0 bases and at J to 6 bases, leaving 1 base not matched to a gene. This CDR3 spans 14 amino acids. As DNA, the CDR3 is TGTGCCAGCAGCTTAGACAGGGGGTCCGGGGAGCTGTTTTTT. This translates into CASSLDRGSGELFF.

This chain links TRBV7-2 with TRBJ1-5; D is unclear. The CDR3 sequence is 15 residues long. V lost 5 bases and J lost 0, with 11 bases in between. Germline V gene sequence: CDR1 SGHTA, CDR2 FQGNSA. Here the CDR3 reads CASSLDIYSNQPQHF. CDR3 coding DNA: TGTGCCAGCAGCCTAGACATATATAGCAATCAGCCCCAGCATTTT.

This chain joins TRBV7-9 and TRBJ1-1; D is undetermined. This CDR3 has 18 amino acids. Germline CDR1 SEHNR, CDR2 FQNEAQ (reference sequence). V was shortened by 2 bases and J by 5 bases, with 24 bases between the two germline ends. In DNA form, the CDR3 reads TGTGCCAGCAGCTTATACCGCGGAATAGCCGGCACCCGGACTGAAGCTTTCTTT. Amino acids: CASSLYRGIAGTRTEAFF.

The chain uses TRBV9 and TRBJ1-2; weak D call: TRBD1 (5 bases). CDR1 and CDR2 from the germline V gene are SGDLS and YYNGEE. The CDR3 covers 15 residues. V was trimmed by 0 bases and J by 5 bases, leaving 14 bases between them. The CDR3, as DNA: TGTGCCAGCAGCGTAGGCCCAGGGATTCGGTATGGCTACACCTTC. It encodes CASSVGPGIRYGYTF.

The chain combines TRBV6-2 or TRBV6-3 with TRBJ2-3; TRBD2 matches 14 bases. V shed 2 bases and J 1 base; nucleotides not matched to a gene: 8. The CDR3 consists of 19 residues. Looked up from germline, CDR1 is MNHEY and CDR2 is SVGEGT. CDR3 coding DNA: TGTGCCAGCAGTTACAATTTAGGGACTAGCGGGAGCCGCACAGATACGCAGTATTTT. Protein sequence: CASSYNLGTSGSRTDTQYF.

The V call is TRBV30, the J call TRBJ1-4, with unresolved D. V lost 0 bases and J lost 8, with 10 bases in between. In germline, CDR1 is GTSNPN, CDR2 SVGIG (reference sequence). The CDR3 consists of 13 residues. CDR3 DNA: TGTGCCTGGAGTGTAAAGCTAGGCGAAAAACTGTTTTTT. Residues: CAWSVKLGEKLFF. Drawing the rest from reference TRBV30 and TRBJ1-4, the complete variable domain is SQTIHQWPATLVQPVGSPLSLECTVEGTSNPNLYWYRQAAGRGLQLLFYSVGIGQISSEVPQNLSASRPQDRQFILSSKKLLLSDSGFYLCAWSVKLGEKLFFGSGTQLSVL.